The subject of this entry is one T cell receptor beta chain. The data are from a study of blood T cell repertoires in COVID-19. About the study: The United States, Italy and Spain provided the acute and convalescent COVID-19 samples. In each case, the material was cDNA or gDNA derived from T cells, B-cell-depleted T cells, or PBMCs.

Per the authors' pipeline: The authors estimated nucleated cell counts from reference gene primer amplification. Assay used: immunoSEQ multiplex PCR; TCRdb lists only in-frame clones, some missing. Clone size and V and J calls were adopted from that table, with D and trimming inferred from the DNA. This table holds approximately 300,000 clones, 87% found once. The CDR3 consists of 14 residues. Germline CDR1 reads MDHEN; CDR2 reads SYDVKM. V lost 8 bases, J lost 2 bases, and 16 bases lay in between. The TCR was taken from a woman aged 45-59 years who had recovered from COVID-19. Input material: peripheral blood. The chain joins TRBV28 to TRBJ2-7; D unclear. CDR3 nucleotide sequence: TGTGCCAGCGACCACTCGACATTCCCCTACGAGCAGTACTTC. Protein product: CASDHSTFPYEQYF.